These 25 T cell receptor beta chains were all obtained from the same sample, sequenced in a study of cytomegalovirus exposure and HLA in healthy donors. Amplification used 60 Vbeta primers and 13 Jbeta primers. Using immunoSEQ multiplex PCR, the repertoire was profiled, and TCRdb retains in-frame clones only, with some absent. This table has over 150,000 clones, approximately 80% appearing once. Sequenced sample: PBMCs. The source of these receptors is a man under 40 in good health and CMV-seropositive.

This chain connects TRBV6-4 to TRBJ2-1, with 10 bases aligning to TRBD1. Germline V gene data show CDR1 as MRHNA and CDR2 as SNTAGT. The CDR3 contains 14 residues. V shed 4 bases, J shed 7 bases, and the junction held 4 bases outside the gene matches. The CDR3 DNA sequence: TGTGCCAGCAGTGCGGGACAGGGGTCGAATGAGCAGTTCTTC. Protein sequence: CASSAGQGSNEQFF.

This CDR3 reads CASSFKGAGLAGGTDTQYF. The CDR3 DNA sequence: TGTGCCAGCAGTTTTAAGGGCGCGGGTCTAGCGGGAGGGACAGATACGCAGTATTTT. The chain combines TRBV28 with TRBJ2-3; TRBD2 agrees at 12 bases. With 3 bases clipped from V and 3 bases from J, the junction kept 13 bases outside the gene matches. The CDR3 consists of 19 residues. Germline-derived CDR1 and CDR2 are MDHEN and SYDVKM.

This chain uses TRBV28 with TRBJ2-7; 7 bases fit TRBD1. Germline CDR1 and CDR2: MDHEN and SYDVKM. This CDR3 contains 13 residues. Germline trimming cut 7 bases from V and 5 bases from J; bases unmatched to any gene: 8. The CDR3 loop is CASTPTGKHEQYF. CDR3 nucleotide sequence: TGTGCCAGCACCCCGACAGGGAAGCACGAGCAGTACTTC.

J is TRBJ2-7 and V is TRBV28, with D maybe TRBD2 (6 bases). The CDR3 totals 15 residues. Per the germline V gene, CDR1 is MDHEN and CDR2 is SYDVKM. V gave up 4 bases and J gave up 4 bases, with 17 bases separating them. The CDR3 DNA reads as TGTGCCAGCAGTTCCCCCCTGCAAGGGAGGTACGAGCAGTACTTC. As protein: CASSSPLQGRYEQYF.

The V gene is TRBV4-2, the J gene TRBJ2-7, with 9 bases fitting TRBD1. V lost 4 bases, J lost 4 bases, and 5 bases stayed unmatched. CDR3 length: 14 amino acids. Germline CDR1 is LGHNA and CDR2 is YNFKEQ. The CDR3 is CASSPGQGTYEQYF. In nucleotides, the CDR3 is TGTGCCAGCAGCCCGGGACAGGGAACGTACGAGCAGTACTTC.

V gene TRBV7-2 combines with J gene TRBJ1-2; TRBD1 might be the D (5 bases). The CDR3 covers 14 residues. Deletions cut 3 bases from V and 0 bases from J, with 8 bases between. CDR1 and CDR2 (germline): SGHTA, FQGNSA. CDR3 sequence reads: CASSFGGSNYGYTF. CDR3 bases: TGTGCCAGCAGCTTCGGGGGGTCTAACTATGGCTACACCTTC.

This chain joins TRBV7-9 and TRBJ1-5; 7 positions agree with TRBD1. CDR1 and CDR2 from the germline V gene are SEHNR and FQNEAQ (reference sequence). The V and J ends lost 1 base and 3 bases, in that order; junction bases with no gene match: 6. CDR3 length: 16 amino acids. The chain's CDR3 is CASSLGQGDYNQPQHF. The CDR3 nucleotides are TGTGCCAGCAGCTTAGGACAGGGAGATTACAATCAGCCCCAGCATTTT.

The V and J genes are TRBV14 and TRBJ1-1, with unresolved D. This CDR3 is 13 amino acids long. Looked up from germline, CDR1 is SGHDN and CDR2 is FVKESK. V was cut by 3 bases and J by 7 bases, with 12 bases left in between. The CDR3, as DNA: TGTGCCAGCAGCCACGGCCCCCGGGTTGAAGCTTTCTTT. Amino acids: CASSHGPRVEAFF.

The chain employs TRBV11-2 and TRBJ1-4; no definite D call. V was trimmed by 4 bases and J by 0 bases, leaving 3 bases between them. CDR1 is SGHAT, CDR2 FQNNGV, per germline. This CDR3 comprises 13 residues. CDR3 in DNA: TGTGCCAGCAGCTACACAACTAATGAAAAACTGTTTTTT. This sequence encodes CASSYTTNEKLFF.

The rearrangement uses TRBV19 and TRBJ2-7; 8 bases match TRBD1. V trimming: 5 bases; J trimming: 5 bases; junction bases outside the gene matches: 11. The V gene's germline CDR1 is LNHDA and CDR2 SQIVND (reference sequence). The CDR3 has 15 residues. The CDR3 here is CASSGGQGLWDEQYF. The CDR3 DNA reads TGTGCCAGTAGTGGAGGACAGGGACTTTGGGACGAGCAGTACTTC.

The chain couples TRBV7-2 to TRBJ2-7; 7 bases align to TRBD2. Germline V gene lookup returns CDR1 SGHTA and CDR2 FQGNSA. Unmatched junction bases numbered 2, after V lost 2 bases and J lost 4 bases. There are 13 residues in the CDR3. In DNA, the CDR3 is TGTGCCAGCAGCTTACAGCGGGGATACGAGCAGTACTTC. Its protein is CASSLQRGYEQYF.

Remarks on this clone: The same CDR3 can be traced to other DNA sequences in this sample. The gene calls are TRBV29-1 and TRBJ2-7; D remains unclear. The V gene's germline CDR1 is SQVTM and CDR2 ANQGSEA. The V and J ends lost 4 bases and 2 bases respectively, with 9 bases between them. CDR3 length: 12 residues. This chain's CDR3 is CSVGGGTYEQYF. The CDR3 region has the DNA TGCAGCGTTGGTGGCGGAACCTACGAGCAGTACTTC.

The chain couples TRBV4-1 to TRBJ2-6, with a possible D match to TRBD2 (5 bases). Trimming took off 4 bases at V and 2 bases at J, with 9 bases between the two ends. The CDR3 has 15 amino acids. Looked up from germline, CDR1 is MGHRA and CDR2 is YSYEKL. CDR3 DNA sequence: TGCGCCAGCAGCCTACTGGGAGCTGGGGCCAACGTCCTGACTTTC. This codes for CASSLLGAGANVLTF.

The rearrangement uses TRBV7-2 and TRBJ2-5, with 13 bases fitting TRBD2. The CDR3 is 17 amino acids. Germline CDR1 and CDR2: SGHTA and FQGNSA. V gave up 1 base and J gave up 4 bases; unmatched junction bases: 6. The CDR3 bases are TGTGCCAGCAGCTTAGTGGGACTAGCGGGAATTGGAGAGACCCAGTACTTC. This sequence encodes CASSLVGLAGIGETQYF.

This clone was detected once. This rearrangement joins TRBV27 to TRBJ2-4, with 7 bases matching TRBD2. Germline trimming cut 4 bases from V and 4 bases from J; bases unmatched to any gene: 7. Germline CDR1 MNHEY, CDR2 SMNVEV (reference sequence). CDR3 length: 15 residues. This CDR3 reads CASSSPTSRKNIQYF. The CDR3 DNA follows: TGTGCCAGCAGTTCCCCGACTAGCCGTAAAAACATTCAGTACTTC.

The gene calls are TRBV4-2 and TRBJ2-5; maybe TRBD2 (6 bases). The end of the DNA is better explained by TRBJ2-7, so the J call may be wrong. CDR1 LGHNA and CDR2 YNFKEQ come from the germline V gene. The CDR3 is 16 amino acids. The CDR3 DNA reads TGTGCCAGCAGCCAAGATGCGGGGACCCCAACCTACGAGCAGTACTTC. Translated: CASSQDAGTPTYEQYF.

The chain carries TRBV6-6 and TRBJ2-7; 9 bases map to TRBD1. This CDR3 comprises 16 residues. Germline CDR1 reads MNHNY; CDR2 reads SVGAGI (reference sequence). V was pared by 4 bases and J by 1 base, with 8 bases of the junction left unmatched. The CDR3 here is CASSSPGDRVSYEQYF. The CDR3 coding sequence is TGTGCCAGCAGTTCTCCCGGGGACAGGGTGTCCTACGAGCAGTACTTC.

The rearrangement uses TRBV7-3 and TRBJ2-7; 9 bases fit TRBD2. V was pared by 5 bases and J by 6 bases, with 8 bases of the junction left unmatched. The CDR3 totals 14 residues. The germline gives CDR1 SGHTA, CDR2 FQGTGA. Here the CDR3 reads CASSKQSGRSEQYF. The CDR3 nucleotides read TGTGCCAGCAGCAAACAAAGCGGGAGGAGCGAGCAGTACTTC.

The chain carries TRBV10-1 and TRBJ1-1; 8 bases map to TRBD1. J gave up 5 bases and V 5 bases, and 1 base lay outside the gene matches. CDR3 size: 12 residues. Per the germline V gene, CDR1 is WNHNN and CDR2 is SYGVQD (reference sequence). The DNA for the CDR3 is TGCGCCAGCAGTACAGGGGGAACTGAAGCTTTCTTT. Encoded protein: CASSTGGTEAFF.

This sequence joins TRBV11-3 and TRBJ2-1, with TRBD2 matching over 11 bases. V lost 5 bases to trimming and J lost 6 bases; unmatched junction nucleotides: 6. The CDR3 is 15 amino acids. The germline CDR1 and CDR2 sequences are SGHNT and YENEEA. CDR3 nucleotides: TGTGCCAGCAGCCCGGGACTAGCGGTCGTCAATGAGCAGTTCTTC. Protein product: CASSPGLAVVNEQFF.

The chain joins TRBV2 to TRBJ2-4, with D tentatively TRBD1 (7 bases). CDR3 length equals 15 residues. Per the germline V gene, CDR1 is SNHLY and CDR2 is FYNNEI. V lost 6 bases and J lost 2, with 14 bases in between. The CDR3 DNA reads as TGTGCCAGCAGCCTCCAGGGGGGATCCAAAAACATTCAGTACTTC. Protein sequence: CASSLQGGSKNIQYF.

The gene calls are TRBV27 and TRBJ2-5; TRBD1 might be the D (6 bases). Matching the DNA end better, TRBJ2-7 makes the J call doubtful. CDR1 and CDR2 from the germline V gene are MNHEY and SMNVEV (reference sequence). The CDR3 spans 15 residues. This chain's CDR3 is CASRSKYRAEYEQYF. CDR3 nucleotide sequence: TGTGCCAGCAGATCTAAATACAGGGCGGAATACGAGCAGTACTTC.

This chain uses TRBV6-5 with TRBJ1-4; D is possibly TRBD1 (5 bases). The V gene lost 5 bases and the J gene lost 7 bases, with 8 bases spanning the gap. The CDR3 length is 12 residues. In germline, CDR1 is MNHEY, CDR2 SVGAGI. CDR3 sequence (DNA): TGTGCCAGCAGTACAGGTAGTGAAAAACTGTTTTTT. Protein sequence: CASSTGSEKLFF.

This clone has more than one count but fewer than ten. The J gene is TRBJ1-2, the V gene TRBV28; 8 positions agree with TRBD1. This CDR3 is built from 14 residues. The V gene end was trimmed by 3 bases and the J gene end by 8 bases; junction bases not matched to a gene: 8. The V gene's germline CDR1 is MDHEN and CDR2 SYDVKM. The CDR3 DNA follows: TGTGCCAGCAGTTTTTCGGACAGGGTGAGAGGCTACACCTTC. It codes for CASSFSDRVRGYTF.

In regard to this clone: Other DNA variants within this sample encode the same CDR3. The genes are TRBV28 and TRBJ2-1, with 11 positions matching TRBD2. Unmatched junction bases numbered 4, after V lost 8 bases and J lost 7 bases. Germline V gives CDR1 MDHEN, CDR2 SYDVKM. This CDR3 has 13 residues. The CDR3 region has the DNA TGTGCCAGCGGAACTAGCGGGAGTAATGAGCAGTTCTTC. This gives the protein CASGTSGSNEQFF.